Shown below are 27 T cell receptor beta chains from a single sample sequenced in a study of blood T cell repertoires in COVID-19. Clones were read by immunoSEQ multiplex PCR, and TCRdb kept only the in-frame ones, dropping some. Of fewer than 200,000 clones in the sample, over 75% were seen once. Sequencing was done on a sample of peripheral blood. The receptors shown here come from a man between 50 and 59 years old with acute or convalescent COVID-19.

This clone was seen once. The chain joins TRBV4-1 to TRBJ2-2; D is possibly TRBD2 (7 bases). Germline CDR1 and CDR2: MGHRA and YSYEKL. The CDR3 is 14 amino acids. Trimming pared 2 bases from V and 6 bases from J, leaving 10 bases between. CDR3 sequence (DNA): TGCGCCAGCAGCCAAAGGGGGGGCGCCGGGGAGCTGTTTTTT. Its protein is CASSQRGGAGELFF.

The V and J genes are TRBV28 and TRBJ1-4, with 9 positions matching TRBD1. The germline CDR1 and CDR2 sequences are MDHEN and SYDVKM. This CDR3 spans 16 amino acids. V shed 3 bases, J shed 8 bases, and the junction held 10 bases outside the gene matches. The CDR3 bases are TGTGCCAGCAGTTTGCCCGGACAGGGGTCTGGGGAAAAACTGTTTTTT. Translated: CASSLPGQGSGEKLFF.

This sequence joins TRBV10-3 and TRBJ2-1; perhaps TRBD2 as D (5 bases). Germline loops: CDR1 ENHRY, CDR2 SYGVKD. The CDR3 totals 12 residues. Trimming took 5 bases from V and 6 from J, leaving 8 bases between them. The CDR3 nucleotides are TGTGCCATCAGTCCGGACTCCAATGAGCAGTTCTTC. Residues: CAISPDSNEQFF.

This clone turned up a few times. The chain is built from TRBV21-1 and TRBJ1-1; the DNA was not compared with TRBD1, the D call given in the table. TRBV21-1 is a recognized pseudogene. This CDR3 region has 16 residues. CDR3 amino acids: CASSKTRSGENTEAFF. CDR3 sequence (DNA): TGTGCCAGCAGCAAGACCAGGTCAGGGGAGAACACTGAAGCTTTCTTT.

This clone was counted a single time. In DNA form, the CDR3 reads TGTGCCACCAGTGCCCGGGGGGGTGGTACAGATACGCAGTATTTT. Amino acids: CATSARGGGTDTQYF. The V gene is TRBV24-1, the J gene TRBJ2-3, with 8 bases lining up with TRBD2. After removal of 5 bases from V and 3 bases from J, the junction contained 6 bases not matched to a gene. The CDR3 covers 15 residues. Germline assignment: CDR1 KGHDR and CDR2 SFDVKD.

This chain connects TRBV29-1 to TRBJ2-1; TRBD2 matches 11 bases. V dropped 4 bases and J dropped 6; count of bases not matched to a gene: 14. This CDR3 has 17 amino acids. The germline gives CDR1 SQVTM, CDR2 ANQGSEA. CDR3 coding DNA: TGCAGCGTTGGGAGACTTACTAGCGGGAGAGCTTCCAATGAGCAGTTCTTC. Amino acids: CSVGRLTSGRASNEQFF.

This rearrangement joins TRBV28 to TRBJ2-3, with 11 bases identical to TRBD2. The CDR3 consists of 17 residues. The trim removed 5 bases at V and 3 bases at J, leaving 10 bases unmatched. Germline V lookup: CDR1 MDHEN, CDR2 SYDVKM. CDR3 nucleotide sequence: TGTGCCAGCAGTAGTACTAGCGGGAGCGGGTGGACAGATACGCAGTATTTT. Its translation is CASSSTSGSGWTDTQYF.

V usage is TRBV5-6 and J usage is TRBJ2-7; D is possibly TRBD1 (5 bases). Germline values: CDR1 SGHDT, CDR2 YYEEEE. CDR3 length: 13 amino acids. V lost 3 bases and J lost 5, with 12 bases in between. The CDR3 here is CASSYQGSHEQYV. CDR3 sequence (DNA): TGTGCCAGCAGCTACCAGGGTAGCCACGAGCAGTACGTC.

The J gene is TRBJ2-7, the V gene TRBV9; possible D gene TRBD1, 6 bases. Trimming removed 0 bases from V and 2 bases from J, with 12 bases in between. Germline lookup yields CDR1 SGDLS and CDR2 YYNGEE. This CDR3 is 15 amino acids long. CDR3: CASSVDGRGTYEQYF. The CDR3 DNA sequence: TGTGCCAGCAGCGTAGATGGCAGGGGAACCTACGAGCAGTACTTC.

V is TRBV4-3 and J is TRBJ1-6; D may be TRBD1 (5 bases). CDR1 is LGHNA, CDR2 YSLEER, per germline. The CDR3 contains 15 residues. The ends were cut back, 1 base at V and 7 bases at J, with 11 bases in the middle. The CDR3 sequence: CASSQGRGPNSPLHF. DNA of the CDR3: TGCGCCAGCAGCCAAGGGCGGGGACCGAATTCACCCCTCCACTTT.

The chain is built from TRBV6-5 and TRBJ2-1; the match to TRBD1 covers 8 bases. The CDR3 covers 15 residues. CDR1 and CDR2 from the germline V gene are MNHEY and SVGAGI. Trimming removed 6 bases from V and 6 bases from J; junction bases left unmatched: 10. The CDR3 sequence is CASSRGQGPFNEQFF. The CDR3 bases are TGTGCCAGCAGCCGTGGACAGGGACCATTCAATGAGCAGTTCTTC.

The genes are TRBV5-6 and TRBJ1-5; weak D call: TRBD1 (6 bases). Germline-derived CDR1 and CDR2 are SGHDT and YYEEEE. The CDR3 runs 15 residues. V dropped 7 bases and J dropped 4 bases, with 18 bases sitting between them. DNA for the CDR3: TGTGCCAGCTGTGACAGGAGATACCTAAATCAGCCCCAGCATTTT. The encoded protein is CASCDRRYLNQPQHF.

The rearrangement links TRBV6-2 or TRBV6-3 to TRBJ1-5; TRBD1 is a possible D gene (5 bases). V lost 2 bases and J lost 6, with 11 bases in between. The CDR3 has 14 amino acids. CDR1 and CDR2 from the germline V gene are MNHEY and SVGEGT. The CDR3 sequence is CASSYGGEGQPQHF. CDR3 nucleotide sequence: TGTGCCAGCAGTTACGGGGGGGAAGGTCAGCCCCAGCATTTT.

CDR3 loop: CASSRGGGQPQHF. CDR3 DNA: TGTGCCAGCTCCCGGGGAGGAGGTCAGCCCCAGCATTTT. The chain uses TRBV28 and TRBJ1-5; the D is unclear. Germline CDR1 MDHEN, CDR2 SYDVKM. The V gene lost 8 bases and the J gene lost 6 bases, with 14 bases spanning the gap. This CDR3 has 13 amino acids.

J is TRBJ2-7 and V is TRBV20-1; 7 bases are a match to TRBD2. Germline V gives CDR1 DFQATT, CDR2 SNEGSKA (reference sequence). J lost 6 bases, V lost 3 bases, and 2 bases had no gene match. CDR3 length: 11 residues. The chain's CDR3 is CSARTSFEQYV. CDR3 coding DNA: TGCAGTGCTAGGACTAGCTTCGAGCAGTACGTC.

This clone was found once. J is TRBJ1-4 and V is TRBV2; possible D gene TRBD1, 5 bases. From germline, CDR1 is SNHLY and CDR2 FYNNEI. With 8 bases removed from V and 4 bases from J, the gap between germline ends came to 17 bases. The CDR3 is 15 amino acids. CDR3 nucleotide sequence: TGTGCCAGCGGCCTCCTTGGGGGGGGTAATGAAAAACTGTTTTTT. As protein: CASGLLGGGNEKLFF.

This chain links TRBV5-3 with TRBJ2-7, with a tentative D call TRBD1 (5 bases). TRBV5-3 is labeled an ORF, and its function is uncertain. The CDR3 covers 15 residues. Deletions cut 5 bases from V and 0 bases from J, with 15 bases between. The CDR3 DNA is TGTGCCAGAAGGGCTCACCAGGGTAGCTCCTACGAGCAGTACGTC. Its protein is CARRAHQGSSYEQYV.

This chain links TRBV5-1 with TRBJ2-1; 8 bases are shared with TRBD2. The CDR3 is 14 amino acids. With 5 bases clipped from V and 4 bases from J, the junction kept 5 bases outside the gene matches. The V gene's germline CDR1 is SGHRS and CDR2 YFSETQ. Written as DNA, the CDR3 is TGCGCCAGCAGGGAGGCGGGGGGTTACAATGAGCAGTTCTTC. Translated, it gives CASREAGGYNEQFF.

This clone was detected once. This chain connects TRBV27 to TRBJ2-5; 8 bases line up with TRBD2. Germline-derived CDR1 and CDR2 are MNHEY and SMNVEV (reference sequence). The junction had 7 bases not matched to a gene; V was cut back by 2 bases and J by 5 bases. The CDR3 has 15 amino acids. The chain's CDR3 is CASSLRLAIGETQYF. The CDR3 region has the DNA TGTGCCAGCAGTTTAAGACTAGCGATCGGGGAGACCCAGTACTTC.

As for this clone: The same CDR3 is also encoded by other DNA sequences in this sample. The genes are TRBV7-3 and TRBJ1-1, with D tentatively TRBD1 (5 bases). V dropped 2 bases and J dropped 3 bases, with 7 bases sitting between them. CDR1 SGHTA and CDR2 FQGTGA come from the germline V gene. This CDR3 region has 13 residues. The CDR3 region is CASSLQGDTEAFF. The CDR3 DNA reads TGTGCCAGCAGCTTACAGGGCGACACTGAAGCTTTCTTT.

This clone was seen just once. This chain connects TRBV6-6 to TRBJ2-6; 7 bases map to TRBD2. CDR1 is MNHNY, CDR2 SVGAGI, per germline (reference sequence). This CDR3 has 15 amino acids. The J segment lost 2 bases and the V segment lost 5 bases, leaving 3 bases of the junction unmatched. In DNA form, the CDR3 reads TGTGCCAGCAGTCTTGGGGGGGCTGGGGCCAACGTCCTGACTTTC. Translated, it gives CASSLGGAGANVLTF.

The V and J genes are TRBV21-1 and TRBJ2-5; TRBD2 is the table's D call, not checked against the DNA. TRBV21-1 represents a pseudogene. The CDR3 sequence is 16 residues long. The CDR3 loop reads CASSKERLAGEETQYF. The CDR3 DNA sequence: TGTGCCAGCAGCAAAGAAAGGCTAGCGGGGGAAGAGACCCAGTACTTC.

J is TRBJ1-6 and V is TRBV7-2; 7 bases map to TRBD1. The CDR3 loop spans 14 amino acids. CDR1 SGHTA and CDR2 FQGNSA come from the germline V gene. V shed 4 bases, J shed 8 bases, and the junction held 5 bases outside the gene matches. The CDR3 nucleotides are TGTGCCAGCAGCTGGACAGGTGTCGATTCACCCCTCCACTTT. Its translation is CASSWTGVDSPLHF.

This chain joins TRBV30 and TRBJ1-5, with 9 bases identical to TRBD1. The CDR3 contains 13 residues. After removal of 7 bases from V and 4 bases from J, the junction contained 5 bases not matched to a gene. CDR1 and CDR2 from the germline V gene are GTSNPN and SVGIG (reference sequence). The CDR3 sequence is CALDRGLNQPQHF. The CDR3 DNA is TGTGCCTTGGACAGGGGACTAAATCAGCCCCAGCATTTT.

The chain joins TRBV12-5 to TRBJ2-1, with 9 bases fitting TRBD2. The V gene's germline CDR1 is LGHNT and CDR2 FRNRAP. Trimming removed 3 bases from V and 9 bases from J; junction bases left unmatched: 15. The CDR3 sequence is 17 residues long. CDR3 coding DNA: TGTGCTAGTGGTTTTCTGGGGCGGGAGGGCCGAAAAAGTGAGCAGTTCTTC. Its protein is CASGFLGREGRKSEQFF.

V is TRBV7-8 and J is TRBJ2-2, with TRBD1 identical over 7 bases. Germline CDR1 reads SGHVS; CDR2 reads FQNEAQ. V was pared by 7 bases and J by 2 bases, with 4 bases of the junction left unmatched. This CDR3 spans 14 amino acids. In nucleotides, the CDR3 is TGTGCCAGCACCACAGGGGCAAACACCGGGGAGCTGTTTTTT. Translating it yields CASTTGANTGELFF.

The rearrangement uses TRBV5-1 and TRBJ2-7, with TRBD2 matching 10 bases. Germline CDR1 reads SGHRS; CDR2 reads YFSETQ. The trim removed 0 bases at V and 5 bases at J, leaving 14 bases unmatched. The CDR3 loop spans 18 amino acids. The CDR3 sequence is CASSLAAGTSAWGDEQYF. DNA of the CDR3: TGCGCCAGCAGCTTGGCGGCCGGGACTAGCGCTTGGGGGGACGAGCAGTACTTC.